A selection of T cell receptor beta chains follows, all from one sample in a study of blood T cell repertoires in COVID-19. Measured with immunoSEQ multiplex PCR; TCRdb has only the in-frame clones, and not every one. Of some 370,000 clones listed, around 83% are singletons. Sequenced material: PBMCs or T cells enriched from blood (not recorded which). Receptors originate from a woman in her fifties or sixties who had recovered from COVID-19. Each CDR3 is given without its conserved first and last residue. Size is stated for part of the rows, as once, few or many counts, or as a class when the clone is expanded.

once,15,TRBV5-1,ASSIRTSSGINYEQY
NA,19,TRBV30,AWSFLGEWASGASGQETQY
NA,13,TRBV18,ASSPPSSGANVLT
NA,12,TRBV30,AWSVLRGGPEAF
NA,9,TRBV6-2/TRBV6-3,ASSFLLEQY
NA,15,TRBV5-1,ASSLGQSPYSGNTIY
few,12,TRBV7-2,ASSLGPQLTEAF
once,13,TRBV27,ASSPRLGLNYGYT
NA,12,TRBV4-1,ASSQAEGQDIQY
NA,13,TRBV6-5,ASSLTSGKSDEQY
once,13,TRBV19,ASSTGDRRTTEAF
once,12,TRBV19,ASSITQGSAGYT
NA,19,TRBV18,ASSPTAATGTGVSGANVLT